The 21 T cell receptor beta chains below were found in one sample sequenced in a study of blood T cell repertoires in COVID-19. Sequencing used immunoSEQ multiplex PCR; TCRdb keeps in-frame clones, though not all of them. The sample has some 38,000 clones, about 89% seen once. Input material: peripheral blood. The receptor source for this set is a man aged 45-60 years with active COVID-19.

This CDR3 is CASSPLDRPNYGYTF. CDR3 bases: TGTGCCAGTAGTCCGCTGGACAGGCCCAACTATGGCTACACCTTC. The rearrangement uses TRBV19 and TRBJ1-2; 7 nucleotides match TRBD1. The V gene's germline CDR1 is LNHDA and CDR2 SQIVND (reference sequence). Trimming took 5 bases from V and 2 from J; bases not matched to a gene: 8. The CDR3 has 15 residues.

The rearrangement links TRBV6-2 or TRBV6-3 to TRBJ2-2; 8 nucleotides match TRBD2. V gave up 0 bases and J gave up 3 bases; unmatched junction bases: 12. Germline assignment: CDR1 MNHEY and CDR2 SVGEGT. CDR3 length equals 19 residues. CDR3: CASSYSMARGAPDTGELFF. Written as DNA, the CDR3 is TGTGCCAGCAGTTACTCGATGGCGCGGGGGGCCCCCGACACCGGGGAGCTGTTTTTT.

The CDR3 here is CASSRVDNYEQYF. In DNA, the CDR3 is TGTGCCAGCAGCCGTGTGGACAACTACGAGCAGTACTTC. This chain uses TRBV4-2 with TRBJ2-7; tentatively, D is TRBD1 (5 bases). Trimming removed 4 bases from V and 3 bases from J, with 10 bases in between. Germline V gene lookup returns CDR1 LGHNA and CDR2 YNFKEQ. The CDR3 consists of 13 residues.

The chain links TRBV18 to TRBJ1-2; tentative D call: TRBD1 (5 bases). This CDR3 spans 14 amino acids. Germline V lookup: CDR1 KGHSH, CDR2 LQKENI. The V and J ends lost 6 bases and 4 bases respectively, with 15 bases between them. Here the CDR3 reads CASSWDPGGYGYTF. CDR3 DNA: TGTGCCAGCTCCTGGGACCCCGGGGGCTATGGCTACACCTTC.

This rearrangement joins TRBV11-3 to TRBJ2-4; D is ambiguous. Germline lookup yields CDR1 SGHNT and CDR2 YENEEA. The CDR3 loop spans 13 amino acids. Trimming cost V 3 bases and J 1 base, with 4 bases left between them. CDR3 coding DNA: TGTGCCAGCAGCTTGCGGGCCAAAAACATTCAGTACTTC. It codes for CASSLRAKNIQYF.

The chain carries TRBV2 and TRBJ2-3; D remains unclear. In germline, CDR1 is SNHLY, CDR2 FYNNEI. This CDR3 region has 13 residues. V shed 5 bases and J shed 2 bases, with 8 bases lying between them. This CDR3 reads CASSPTFTDTQYF. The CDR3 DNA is TGTGCCAGCAGTCCTACCTTCACAGATACGCAGTATTTT.

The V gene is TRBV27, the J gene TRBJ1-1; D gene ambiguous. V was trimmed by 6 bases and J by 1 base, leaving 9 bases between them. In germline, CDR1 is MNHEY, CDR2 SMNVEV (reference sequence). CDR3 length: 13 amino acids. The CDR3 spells CASSPLRNTEAFF. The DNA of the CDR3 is TGTGCCAGCAGCCCCCTAAGGAACACTGAAGCTTTCTTT.

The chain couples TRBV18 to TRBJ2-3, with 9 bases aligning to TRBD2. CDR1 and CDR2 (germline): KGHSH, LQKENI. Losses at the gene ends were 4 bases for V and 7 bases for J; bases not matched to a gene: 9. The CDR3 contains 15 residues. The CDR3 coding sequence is TGTGCCAGCTCACGGGCTAGCGGGGTGTTCTATACGCAGTATTTT. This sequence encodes CASSRASGVFYTQYF.

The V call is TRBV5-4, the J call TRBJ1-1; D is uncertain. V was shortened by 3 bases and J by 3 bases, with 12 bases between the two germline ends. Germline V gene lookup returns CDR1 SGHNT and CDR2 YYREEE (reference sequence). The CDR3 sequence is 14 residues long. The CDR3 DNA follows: TGTGCCAGCAGCTCCCTCGACTCTTACACTGAAGCTTTCTTT. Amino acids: CASSSLDSYTEAFF.

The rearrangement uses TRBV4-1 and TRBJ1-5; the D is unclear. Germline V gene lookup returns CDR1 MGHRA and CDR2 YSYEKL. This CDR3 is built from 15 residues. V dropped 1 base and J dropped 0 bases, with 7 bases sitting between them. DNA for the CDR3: TGCGCCAGCAGCCAAGTGTACAGTAGCAATCAGCCCCAGCATTTT. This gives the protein CASSQVYSSNQPQHF.

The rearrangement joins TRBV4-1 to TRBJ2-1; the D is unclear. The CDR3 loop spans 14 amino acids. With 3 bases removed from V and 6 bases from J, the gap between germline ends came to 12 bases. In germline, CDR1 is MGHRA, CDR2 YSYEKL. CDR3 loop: CASSHLLAGNEQFF. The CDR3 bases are TGCGCCAGCAGCCACCTCTTGGCAGGCAATGAGCAGTTCTTC.

CDR3 residues: CASSSGGSTDTQYF. The CDR3, as DNA: TGTGCCAGCAGTTCGGGGGGCTCCACAGATACGCAGTATTTT. The chain is built from TRBV7-2 and TRBJ2-3; tentative D call: TRBD2 (7 bases). The CDR3 runs 14 residues. Trimming removed 6 bases from V and 2 bases from J, with 12 bases in between. The germline gives CDR1 SGHTA, CDR2 FQGNSA.

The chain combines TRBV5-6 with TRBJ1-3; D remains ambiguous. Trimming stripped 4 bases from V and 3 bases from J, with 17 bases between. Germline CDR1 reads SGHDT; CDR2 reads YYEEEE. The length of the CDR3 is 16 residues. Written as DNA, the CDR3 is TGTGCCAGCAGCCAGACTCTAAACCGGATTGGAAACACCATATATTTT. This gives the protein CASSQTLNRIGNTIYF.

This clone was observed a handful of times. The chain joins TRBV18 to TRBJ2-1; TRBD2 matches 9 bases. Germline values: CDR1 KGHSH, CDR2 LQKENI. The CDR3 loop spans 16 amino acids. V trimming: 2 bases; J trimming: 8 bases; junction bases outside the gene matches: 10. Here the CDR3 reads CASSPKGSGGTHEQFF. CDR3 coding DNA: TGTGCCAGCTCACCAAAGGGGAGCGGGGGGACACATGAGCAGTTCTTC.

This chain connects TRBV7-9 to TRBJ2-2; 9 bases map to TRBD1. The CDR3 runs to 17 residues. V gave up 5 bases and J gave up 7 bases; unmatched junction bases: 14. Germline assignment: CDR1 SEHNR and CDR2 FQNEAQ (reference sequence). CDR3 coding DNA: TGTGCCAGCAGCGCCAAACCGCCGGGACAGGGAATCGGGGAGCTGTTTTTT. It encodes CASSAKPPGQGIGELFF.

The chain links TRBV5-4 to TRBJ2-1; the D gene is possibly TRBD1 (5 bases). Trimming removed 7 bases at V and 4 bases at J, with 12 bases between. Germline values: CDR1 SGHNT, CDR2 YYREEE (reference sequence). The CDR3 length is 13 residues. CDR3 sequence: CASFLQGYNEQFF. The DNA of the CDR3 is TGTGCCAGCTTCCTGCAGGGTTACAATGAGCAGTTCTTC.

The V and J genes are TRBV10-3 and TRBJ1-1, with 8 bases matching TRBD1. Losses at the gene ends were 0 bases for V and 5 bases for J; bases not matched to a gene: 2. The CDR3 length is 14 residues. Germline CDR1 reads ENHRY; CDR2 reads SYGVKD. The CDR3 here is CAISESRGQTEAFF. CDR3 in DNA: TGTGCCATCAGTGAGTCCAGGGGGCAAACTGAAGCTTTCTTT.

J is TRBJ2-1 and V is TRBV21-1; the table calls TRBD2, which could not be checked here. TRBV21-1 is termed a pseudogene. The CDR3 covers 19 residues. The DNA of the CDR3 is TGTGCCAGCAGCAAAGGAAAAGGTTGGGAGCGGGACGACTACAATGAGCAGTTCTTC. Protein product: CASSKGKGWERDDYNEQFF.

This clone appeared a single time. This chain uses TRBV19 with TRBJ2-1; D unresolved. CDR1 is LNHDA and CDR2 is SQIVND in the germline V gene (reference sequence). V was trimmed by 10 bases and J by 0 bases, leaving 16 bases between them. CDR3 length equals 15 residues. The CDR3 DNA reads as TGTGCCACTCACCGCAGCCGGAGCTCCTACAATGAGCAGTTCTTC. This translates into CATHRSRSSYNEQFF. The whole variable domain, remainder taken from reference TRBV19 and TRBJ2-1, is DGGITQSPKYLFRKEGQNVTLSCEQNLNHDAMYWYRQDPGQGLRLIYYSQIVNDFQKGDIAEGYSVSREKKESFPLTVTSAQKNPTAFYLCATHRSRSSYNEQFFGPGTRLTVL.

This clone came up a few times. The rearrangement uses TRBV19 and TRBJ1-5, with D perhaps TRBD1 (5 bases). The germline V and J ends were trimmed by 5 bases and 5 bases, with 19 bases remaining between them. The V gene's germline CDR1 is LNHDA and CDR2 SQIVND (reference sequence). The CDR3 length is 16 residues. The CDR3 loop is CASSPMTAPRYQPQHF. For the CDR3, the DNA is TGTGCCAGTAGTCCAATGACAGCGCCCCGTTATCAGCCCCAGCATTTT.

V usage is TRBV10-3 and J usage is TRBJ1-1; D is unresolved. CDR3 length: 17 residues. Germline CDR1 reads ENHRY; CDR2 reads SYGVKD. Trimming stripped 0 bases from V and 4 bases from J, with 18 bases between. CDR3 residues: CAISESTKGAESTEAFF. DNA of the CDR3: TGTGCCATCAGTGAGTCGACTAAGGGCGCCGAGAGCACTGAAGCTTTCTTT.